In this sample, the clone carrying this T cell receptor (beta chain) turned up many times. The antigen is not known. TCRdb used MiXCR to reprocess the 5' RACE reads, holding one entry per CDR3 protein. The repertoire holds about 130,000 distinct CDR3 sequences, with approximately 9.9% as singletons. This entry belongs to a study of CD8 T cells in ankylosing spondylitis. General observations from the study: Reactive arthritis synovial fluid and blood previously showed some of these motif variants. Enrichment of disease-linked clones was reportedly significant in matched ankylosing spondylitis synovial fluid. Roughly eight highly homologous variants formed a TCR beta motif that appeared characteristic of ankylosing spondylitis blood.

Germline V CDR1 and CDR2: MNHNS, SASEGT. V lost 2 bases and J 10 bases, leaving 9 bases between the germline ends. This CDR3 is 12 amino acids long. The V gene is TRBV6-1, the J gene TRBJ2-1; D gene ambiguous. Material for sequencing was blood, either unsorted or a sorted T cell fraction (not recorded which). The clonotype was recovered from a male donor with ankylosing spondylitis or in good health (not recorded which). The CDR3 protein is CASSEWAQEQFF. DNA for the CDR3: TGTGCCAGCAGTGAATGGGCCCAAGAGCAGTTCTTC.